Sequencing of this T cell receptor beta chain was carried out in a study of Ad26.COV2.S vaccination and SARS-CoV-2 variants. Across the study: Among those in the COV1001 Ad26.COV2.S trial arm was the donor. Study-level points and caveats: Reports say spike-specific CD8+ and CD4+ T cell responses covered substantial breadth after vaccination. Recipients of either vaccine or placebo displayed similar breadth of non-spike TCRs. Spike-specific TCR breadth was greater in vaccine than placebo recipients.

Clones were sequenced by immunoSEQ multiplex PCR, and TCRdb holds only the in-frame ones, with some missing. This table holds around 300,000 clones, about nine tenths found once. Trimming removed 6 bases from V and 3 bases from J, with 11 bases in between. Germline lookup yields CDR1 LNHNV and CDR2 YYDKDF (reference sequence). CDR3 length: 13 amino acids. This clone was counted once. The antigen is not known. Treatment in this sample: around 19 received Ad26.COV2.S at low or high dose, single or two shots; about 5 received placebo; per-sample allocation not given. All samples were drawn on day 63, counting from the first vaccine or placebo injection.

V is TRBV15 and J is TRBJ1-1; D may be TRBD1 (6 bases). Sequenced here: peripheral blood, sampled in a trial of Ad26.COV2.S vaccine versus placebo. This TCR was recovered from a person aged 18-65 years who received the Ad26.COV2.S COVID-19 vaccine or a placebo. CDR3 sequence reads: CATSLQGDTEAFF. The CDR3 DNA reads as TGTGCCACCAGTTTACAGGGAGACACTGAAGCTTTCTTT.